The 21 T cell receptor beta chains below come from one sample, sequenced in a study of blood T cell repertoires in COVID-19. The data were produced by immunoSEQ multiplex PCR, yet TCRdb's version contains in-frame clones alone and is incomplete. The sample comprises 150,000 to 250,000 clones, about four fifths of which are singletons, and less than 9.5% rests with the top ten. Sequences were obtained from PBMCs or T cells enriched from blood (not recorded which). The receptors were sampled from a man aged 40-49 years who had recovered from COVID-19.

The genes are TRBV6-5 and TRBJ1-2; D gene unclear. Germline-derived CDR1 and CDR2 are MNHEY and SVGAGI. This CDR3 is built from 11 residues. Trimming cost V 6 bases and J 5 bases, with 7 bases left between them. This CDR3 is CASSKEYGYTF. The CDR3 DNA follows: TGTGCCAGCAGCAAGGAGTATGGCTACACCTTC.

The chain has TRBV28 and TRBJ1-2; TRBD1 matches 9 bases. The CDR3 spans 15 residues. J lost 5 bases, V lost 7 bases, and 11 bases had no gene match. Germline CDR1 reads MDHEN; CDR2 reads SYDVKM. CDR3 loop: CASTWFMGQGYGYTF. CDR3 DNA: TGTGCCAGCACCTGGTTTATGGGACAGGGATATGGCTACACCTTC.

The CDR3 bases are TGTGCCAGTAGTATAGGCGTTTCAGAGACCCAGTACTTC. This translates into CASSIGVSETQYF. This rearrangement joins TRBV19 to TRBJ2-5; D gene unclear. With 1 base removed from V and 4 bases from J, the gap between germline ends came to 7 bases. Germline lookup yields CDR1 LNHDA and CDR2 SQIVND (reference sequence). This CDR3 is built from 13 residues.

This chain joins TRBV28 and TRBJ1-1; 8 nucleotides agree with TRBD1. The CDR3 runs 15 residues. Germline CDR1 and CDR2: MDHEN and SYDVKM. J lost 7 bases, V lost 6 bases, and 13 bases had no gene match. This CDR3 is CASRYLSRGQVEAFF. The CDR3 DNA sequence: TGTGCCAGCAGATATCTGAGCAGGGGGCAGGTTGAAGCTTTCTTT.

The rearrangement links TRBV7-2 to TRBJ2-3; D is unresolved. The CDR3 has 11 residues. Between the trimmed V and J ends, which lost 2 bases and 5 bases, there was a span of 2 bases. Germline V gene sequence: CDR1 SGHTA, CDR2 FQGNSA. CDR3 DNA: TGTGCCAGCAGCTTACGAGATACGCAGTATTTT. Its translation is CASSLRDTQYF.

The rearrangement joins TRBV5-1 to TRBJ1-6; D remains ambiguous. Germline values: CDR1 SGHRS, CDR2 YFSETQ. Trimming took 0 bases from V and 7 from J, leaving 5 bases between them. This CDR3 has 13 amino acids. The CDR3 protein is CASSLAQNSPLHF. CDR3 nucleotides: TGCGCCAGCAGCTTGGCCCAGAATTCACCCCTCCACTTT.

This clone showed up just once. V usage is TRBV2 and J usage is TRBJ2-2; 9 positions agree with TRBD1. The CDR3 runs to 13 residues. From germline, CDR1 is SNHLY and CDR2 FYNNEI. V gave up 8 bases and J gave up 7 bases; unmatched junction bases: 5. The CDR3 DNA follows: TGTGCCAGCGGACAGGGGTTGGTCGGGGAGCTGTTTTTT. Translating gives CASGQGLVGELFF.

This chain uses TRBV6-5 with TRBJ1-2; TRBD1 is a possible D gene (5 bases). Germline CDR1 reads MNHEY; CDR2 reads SVGAGI. CDR3 length: 14 residues. The ends were cut back, 8 bases at V and 1 base at J, with 14 bases in the middle. CDR3 DNA sequence: TGTGCCAGCGCGCGACAGCTCGATAACTATGGCTACACCTTC. Its translation: CASARQLDNYGYTF.

This clone was detected only a few times. The genes are TRBV5-6 and TRBJ2-7; D perhaps matches TRBD2 (6 bases). The CDR3 has 13 residues. The germline V gene encodes CDR1 SGHDT and CDR2 YYEEEE. V gave up 7 bases and J gave up 6 bases, with 17 bases separating them. Here the CDR3 reads CASSGDLKGEQYF. In DNA form, the CDR3 reads TGTGCCAGCTCGGGGGACCTTAAGGGCGAGCAGTACTTC.

This chain uses TRBV29-1 with TRBJ1-5; possible D gene TRBD1, 6 bases. The germline gives CDR1 SQVTM, CDR2 ANQGSEA. V lost 4 bases and J lost 3, with 10 bases in between. The CDR3 has 13 residues. The chain's CDR3 is CSVGSGVNQPQHF. CDR3 DNA sequence: TGCAGCGTTGGCTCAGGGGTCAATCAGCCCCAGCATTTT.

This clone occurred once. This chain uses TRBV7-2 with TRBJ1-1, with 9 bases aligning to TRBD1. Germline assignment: CDR1 SGHTA and CDR2 FQGNSA. This CDR3 has 14 residues. J gave up 11 bases and V 1 base, and 8 bases lay outside the gene matches. Written as DNA, the CDR3 is TGTGCCAGCAGCTTAGGGGGACAGGGTAGAATGGCTTTCTTT. Residues: CASSLGGQGRMAFF. Filled out from reference TRBV7-2 and TRBJ1-1, the complete variable domain reads GAGVSQSPSNKVTEKGKDVELRCDPISGHTALYWYRQSLGQGLEFLIYFQGNSAPDKSGLPSDRFSAERTGGSVSTLTIQRTQQEDSAVYLCASSLGGQGRMAFFGQGTRLTVV.

V gene TRBV7-2 combines with J gene TRBJ1-1, with D possibly being TRBD1 (5 bases). Deletions cut 4 bases from V and 1 base from J, with 10 bases between. Looked up from germline, CDR1 is SGHTA and CDR2 is FQGNSA. This CDR3 has 14 amino acids. CDR3 sequence (DNA): TGTGCCAGCAGCTCCCCGGGGGGGAACACTGAAGCTTTCTTT. It codes for CASSSPGGNTEAFF.

The chain joins TRBV4-2 to TRBJ2-7, with D maybe TRBD2 (6 bases). Germline V lookup: CDR1 LGHNA, CDR2 YNFKEQ. The CDR3 has 15 residues. Between the trimmed V and J ends, which lost 4 bases and 0 bases, there was a span of 13 bases. The CDR3 region is CASSPWDGSSYEQYF. CDR3 DNA: TGTGCCAGCAGCCCATGGGACGGGAGCTCCTACGAGCAGTACTTC.

This clone has only a few counts. The V and J genes are TRBV3-1 (or the pseudogene TRBV3-2) and TRBJ1-3; D perhaps matches TRBD1 (5 bases). Trimming removed 3 bases from V and 4 bases from J, with 10 bases in between. CDR3 length: 14 amino acids. CDR1 LGHDT and CDR2 YNNKEL come from the germline V gene (reference sequence). The CDR3 here is CASSHTGDGNTIYF. The DNA of the CDR3 is TGTGCCAGCAGCCACACAGGAGACGGAAACACCATATATTTT.

The genes are TRBV11-2 and TRBJ2-3; D not certain. V was trimmed by 1 base and J by 12 bases, leaving 8 bases between them. The V gene's germline CDR1 is SGHAT and CDR2 FQNNGV. The CDR3 consists of 11 residues. The CDR3 nucleotides are TGTGCCAGCAGCTTAGGAACGGTCCAGTATTTT. Translation: CASSLGTVQYF.

The CDR3 DNA is TGTGCCAGCAGCACCAGCGGGGCCTACGACCCAGATACGCAGTATTTT. Translating it yields CASSTSGAYDPDTQYF. The V and J genes are TRBV5-4 and TRBJ2-3; 7 nucleotides align to TRBD2. The CDR3 loop spans 16 amino acids. V lost 4 bases, J lost 4 bases, and 12 bases stayed unmatched. Germline loops: CDR1 SGHNT, CDR2 YYREEE (reference sequence).

V is TRBV28 and J is TRBJ2-7, with 7 nucleotides matching TRBD1. This CDR3 comprises 14 residues. J was trimmed by 2 bases and V by 0 bases; bases with no gene match: 1. CDR1 is MDHEN and CDR2 is SYDVKM in the germline V gene. CDR3 amino acids: CASSLWQGAYEQYF. The CDR3 nucleotides are TGTGCCAGCAGTTTATGGCAGGGGGCCTACGAGCAGTACTTC.

This chain uses TRBV2 with TRBJ2-2; D gene unclear. V shed 7 bases and J shed 0 bases, with 9 bases lying between them. The CDR3 is made up of 14 amino acids. CDR1 is SNHLY and CDR2 is FYNNEI in the germline V gene. The CDR3 DNA follows: TGTGCCAGCACATCCGGTTCGAACACCGGGGAGCTGTTTTTT. This gives the protein CASTSGSNTGELFF.

This clone was detected a few times. The chain combines TRBV6-5 with TRBJ1-3, with D hard to call. Trimming pared 11 bases from V and 0 bases from J, leaving 8 bases between. This CDR3 spans 12 amino acids. The V gene's germline CDR1 is MNHEY and CDR2 SVGAGI. Here the CDR3 DNA reads TGTGCCGTGGCGGACTCTGGAAACACCATATATTTT. Translated, it gives CAVADSGNTIYF.

The chain employs TRBV19 and TRBJ1-3; D unresolved. This CDR3 has 14 amino acids. Germline CDR1 is LNHDA and CDR2 is SQIVND (reference sequence). The germline V and J ends were trimmed by 5 bases and 0 bases, with 8 bases remaining between them. The CDR3 nucleotides are TGTGCCAGTAGTCGGGGAGTCTCTGGAAACACCATATATTTT. Translation: CASSRGVSGNTIYF.

CDR3 protein: CASSQGRFGLVTDTQYF. CDR3 bases: TGCGCCAGCAGCCAAGGGCGATTTGGACTAGTCACAGATACGCAGTATTTT. This chain uses TRBV4-1 with TRBJ2-3, with TRBD2 matching 7 bases. Trimming at V came to 1 base and at J to 2 bases, leaving 9 bases not matched to a gene. Germline values: CDR1 MGHRA, CDR2 YSYEKL. CDR3 size: 17 residues.